This TCR beta chain comes out of a study of blood T cell repertoires in COVID-19. The CDR3 spans 13 residues. Between the trimmed V and J ends, which lost 5 bases and 4 bases, there was a span of 11 bases. Clones were sequenced by immunoSEQ multiplex PCR, and TCRdb holds only the in-frame ones, with some missing. The sample comprises roughly 69,000 clones, 78% of which are singletons, and 13% to 15% rests with the top ten. The sequenced material came from peripheral blood. The chain couples TRBV12-3 or TRBV12-4 to TRBJ1-2; weak D call: TRBD1 (6 bases). The source of this sequence is a man between 60 and 75 years old with COVID-19, enrolled during active disease. The CDR3 region is CASSGRGGYGYTF. The CDR3 nucleotides are TGTGCCAGCAGTGGGCGAGGGGGCTATGGCTACACCTTC.